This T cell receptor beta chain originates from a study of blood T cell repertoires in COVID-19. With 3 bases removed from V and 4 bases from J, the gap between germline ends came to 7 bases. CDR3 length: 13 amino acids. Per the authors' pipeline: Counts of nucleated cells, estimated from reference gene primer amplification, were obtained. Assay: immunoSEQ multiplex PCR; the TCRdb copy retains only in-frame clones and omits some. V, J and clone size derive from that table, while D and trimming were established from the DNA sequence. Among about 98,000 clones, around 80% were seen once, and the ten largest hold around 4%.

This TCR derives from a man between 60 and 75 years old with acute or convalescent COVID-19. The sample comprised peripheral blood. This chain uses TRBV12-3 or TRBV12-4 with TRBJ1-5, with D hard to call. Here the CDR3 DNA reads TGTGCCAGCAGTTTTCGTGAGAATCAGCCCCAGCATTTT. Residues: CASSFRENQPQHF.